These 22 T cell receptor beta chains originate from one sample sequenced in a study of early T cells in non-severe SARS-CoV-2 infection. In TCRdb, the 5' RACE reads were re-called with MiXCR into one record per CDR3 protein. The profile covers approximately 84,000 distinct CDR3 sequences, with over 10% appearing a single time and around 6% taken by the ten largest. Sequenced: whole blood. These receptors all come from an adult who was a healthcare worker with PCR-confirmed SARS-CoV-2 infection or an uninfected control (not recorded which).

This clonotype was seen more than once but under ten times. This rearrangement joins TRBV10-3 to TRBJ2-7; TRBD1 aligns across 11 bases. This CDR3 is built from 13 residues. CDR1 is ENHRY and CDR2 is SYGVKD in the germline V gene. The V gene end was trimmed by 5 bases and the J gene end by 6 bases; junction bases not matched to a gene: 3. The CDR3 coding sequence is TGTGCCATCAGTCGGACAGGGGGCAGCGAGCAGTACTTC. Its translation is CAISRTGGSEQYF.

The rearrangement links TRBV2 to TRBJ1-2; D perhaps matches TRBD1 (5 bases). V lost 4 bases, J lost 4 bases, and 7 bases lay in between. This CDR3 is built from 12 residues. Germline V lookup: CDR1 SNHLY, CDR2 FYNNEI. The CDR3 coding sequence is TGTGCCAGCAGTGCCGGGGCCTATGGCTACACCTTC. Protein sequence: CASSAGAYGYTF.

This clonotype was seen many times. This chain uses TRBV7-9 with TRBJ2-7; D ambiguous. Germline V gives CDR1 SEHNR, CDR2 FQNEAQ (reference sequence). The CDR3 loop spans 15 amino acids. V shed 5 bases and J shed 3 bases, with 17 bases lying between them. The CDR3 sequence: CASSPLTVPFYEQYF. DNA for the CDR3: TGTGCCAGCAGCCCGTTAACGGTCCCCTTCTACGAGCAGTACTTC.

The CDR3 reads CASSFPDRDYGYTF. The CDR3 nucleotides read TGTGCCAGCAGCTTCCCCGACAGGGACTATGGCTACACCTTC. The V gene is TRBV5-5, the J gene TRBJ1-2; 7 nucleotides line up with TRBD1. The trim removed 2 bases at V and 3 bases at J, leaving 4 bases unmatched. The CDR3 loop spans 14 amino acids. Germline CDR1 is SGHKS and CDR2 is YYEKEE (reference sequence).

The chain couples TRBV7-2 to TRBJ1-6; 8 bases line up with TRBD1. The germline gives CDR1 SGHTA, CDR2 FQGNSA. The CDR3 totals 15 residues. Trimming took 2 bases from V and 7 from J; bases not matched to a gene: 4. CDR3 sequence reads: CASSLHRTGNSPLHF. In DNA form, the CDR3 reads TGTGCCAGCAGCTTACATCGGACAGGGAATTCACCCCTCCACTTT.

This clonotype was seen ten or more times. This chain connects TRBV20-1 to TRBJ2-1, with D possibly being TRBD2 (6 bases). V lost 6 bases and J 0 bases, leaving 12 bases between the germline ends. This CDR3 has 14 amino acids. Germline-derived CDR1 and CDR2 are DFQATT and SNEGSKA (reference sequence). CDR3: CSAARGSSYNEQFF. Written as DNA, the CDR3 is TGCAGTGCGGCGCGGGGAAGCTCCTACAATGAGCAGTTCTTC.

The J gene is TRBJ1-2, the V gene TRBV5-1; possible D gene TRBD1, 6 bases. This CDR3 has 15 residues. The V and J ends lost 4 bases and 4 bases respectively, with 17 bases between them. Germline CDR1 and CDR2: SGHRS and YFSETQ. DNA for the CDR3: TGCGCCAGCAGCCCCGGGCCAGGGGTCTCCTATGGCTACACCTTC. Translation: CASSPGPGVSYGYTF. The full variable domain, completed using reference TRBV5-1 and TRBJ1-2, is KAGVTQTPRYLIKTRGQQVTLSCSPISGHRSVSWYQQTPGQGLQFLFEYFSETQRNKGNFPGRFSGRQFSNSRSEMNVSTLELGDSALYLCASSPGPGVSYGYTFGSGTRLTVV.

This chain uses TRBV7-8 with TRBJ2-2, with 13 bases fitting TRBD2. This CDR3 has 16 amino acids. Germline CDR1 is SGHVS and CDR2 is FQNEAQ. V gave up 0 bases and J gave up 7 bases; unmatched junction bases: 2. The CDR3 nucleotides read TGTGCCAGCAGCTTAGCGCGACTAGCGGGAGGCGGGGAGCTGTTTTTT. As protein: CASSLARLAGGGELFF. The variable domain in full, with the rest retrieved from reference TRBV7-8 and TRBJ2-2, is GAGVSQSPRYKVAKRGQDVALRCDPISGHVSLFWYQQALGQGPEFLTYFQNEAQLDKSGLPSDRFFAERPEGSVSTLKIQRTQQEDSAVYLCASSLARLAGGGELFFGEGSRLTVL.

The chain joins TRBV7-2 to TRBJ1-4; D is ambiguous. CDR3 size: 15 residues. V was shortened by 1 base and J by 7 bases, with 13 bases between the two germline ends. Germline CDR1 reads SGHTA; CDR2 reads FQGNSA. The CDR3 loop is CASSLGRPLSEKLFF. CDR3 sequence (DNA): TGTGCCAGCAGCTTAGGCAGGCCCTTGAGTGAAAAACTGTTTTTT.

The chain has TRBV11-1 and TRBJ2-2, with 9 bases aligning to TRBD1. V shed 5 bases and J 5 bases; nucleotides not matched to a gene: 12. Germline CDR1 is SGHAT and CDR2 is FQDESV (reference sequence). CDR3 size: 17 residues. The CDR3 loop is CASSGPGTGMSTGELFF. DNA of the CDR3: TGTGCCAGCAGCGGACCCGGGACAGGGATGTCGACCGGGGAGCTGTTTTTT.

This clonotype appeared a few times. The chain is built from TRBV29-1 and TRBJ2-1; 8 bases map to TRBD1. This CDR3 comprises 15 residues. CDR1 SQVTM and CDR2 ANQGSEA come from the germline V gene. Unmatched junction bases numbered 11, after V lost 6 bases and J lost 4 bases. This chain's CDR3 is CSVASRGPPYNEQFF. Here the CDR3 DNA reads TGCAGCGTCGCCTCCAGGGGGCCCCCTTACAATGAGCAGTTCTTC.

The chain has TRBV7-8 and TRBJ2-3; 8 nucleotides agree with TRBD2. V lost 0 bases and J lost 5; bases outside the gene matches: 13. The CDR3 sequence is 18 residues long. The germline V gene has CDR1 SGHVS and CDR2 FQNEAQ. CDR3 amino acids: CASSLAANLAGLRDTQYF. The CDR3 region has the DNA TGTGCCAGCAGCTTAGCGGCGAATTTAGCGGGGTTGAGAGATACGCAGTATTTT.

This clonotype has a handful of counts. The chain couples TRBV12-3 or TRBV12-4 to TRBJ2-3; D gene unclear. V was clipped by 6 bases and J by 6 bases, with 13 bases between them. The length of the CDR3 is 13 residues. CDR3 loop: CASRPSSSDTQYF. In DNA form, the CDR3 reads TGTGCCAGCAGGCCCTCTAGTTCCGATACGCAGTATTTT.

This chain joins TRBV2 and TRBJ2-3; either TRBD1 or TRBD2 may fit D (6 bases each). In germline, CDR1 is SNHLY, CDR2 FYNNEI. This CDR3 comprises 15 residues. With 8 bases removed from V and 5 bases from J, the gap between germline ends came to 20 bases. The CDR3 nucleotides read TGTGCCAGCCCCTTGAAGGAGGGCAGGGGAGATACGCAGTATTTT. Its translation: CASPLKEGRGDTQYF. The full variable domain, with the rest looked up from reference TRBV2 and TRBJ2-3, is EPEVTQTPSHQVTQMGQEVILRCVPISNHLYFYWYRQILGQKVEFLVSFYNNEISEKSEIFDDQFSVERPDGSNFTLKIRSTKLEDSAMYFCASPLKEGRGDTQYFGPGTRLTVL.

CDR3 region: CASSQEAGFRSPLHF. CDR3 in DNA: TGCGCCAGCAGCCAAGAGGCAGGGTTCAGATCACCCCTCCACTTT. The rearrangement links TRBV4-1 to TRBJ1-6; perhaps TRBD1 as D (5 bases). CDR3 length equals 15 residues. The V gene's germline CDR1 is MGHRA and CDR2 YSYEKL. The ends were cut back, 0 bases at V and 10 bases at J, with 13 bases in the middle.

Note on this clonotype: A much bigger clone sits one base away, suggesting this may be a read error. This chain uses TRBV18 with TRBJ2-2; tentative D call: TRBD2 (5 bases). CDR3 size: 14 residues. Germline CDR1 is KGHSH and CDR2 is LQKENI. CDR3 coding DNA: TGTGCCAGCTCACGAGCGGCCCACACCGGGGAGCTGTATTTT. Residues: CASSRAAHTGELYF.

This clonotype was recorded many times. The CDR3 region is CASSLGDGFSLGEQYF. The CDR3 DNA reads TGCGCCAGCAGCTTGGGGGACGGCTTCAGCCTCGGCGAGCAGTACTTC. V is TRBV5-1 and J is TRBJ2-7; D may be TRBD1 or TRBD2 (5 bases each). The germline CDR1 and CDR2 sequences are SGHRS and YFSETQ. Trimming took off 0 bases at V and 6 bases at J, with 19 bases between the two ends. The CDR3 spans 16 residues.

This chain links TRBV5-5 with TRBJ2-7; no reliable D call. This CDR3 is built from 13 residues. Per germline, CDR1 SGHKS and CDR2 YYEKEE (reference sequence). Trimming took 4 bases from V and 3 from J, leaving 11 bases between them. Written as DNA, the CDR3 is TGTGCCAGCAGCACGAAAGGCCACTACGAGCAGTACTTC. This encodes CASSTKGHYEQYF.

This rearrangement joins TRBV7-9 to TRBJ2-1; D uncertain. V lost 4 bases and J 7 bases, leaving 5 bases between the germline ends. The length of the CDR3 is 11 residues. CDR1 is SEHNR and CDR2 is FQNEAQ in the germline V gene (reference sequence). In DNA form, the CDR3 reads TGTGCCAGCAGCTGGGGAAATGAGCAGTTCTTC. Amino acids: CASSWGNEQFF. The entire variable domain, with the rest obtained from reference TRBV7-9 and TRBJ2-1, is as follows: DTGVSQNPRHKITKRGQNVTFRCDPISEHNRLYWYRQTLGQGPEFLTYFQNEAQLEKSRLLSDRFSAERPKGSFSTLEIQRTEQGDSAMYLCASSWGNEQFFGPGTRLTVL.

This sequence joins TRBV6-5 and TRBJ2-1, with 7 bases aligning to TRBD1. This CDR3 is built from 15 residues. J was trimmed by 0 bases and V by 2 bases; bases with no gene match: 1. The V gene's germline CDR1 is MNHEY and CDR2 SVGAGI. CDR3 sequence reads: CASSYRDSSYNEQFF. The CDR3 DNA is TGTGCCAGCAGTTACCGGGACAGCTCCTACAATGAGCAGTTCTTC.

This clonotype was recorded a few times. The V and J genes are TRBV5-1 and TRBJ1-1, with 7 bases matching TRBD1. The trim removed 2 bases at V and 4 bases at J, leaving 8 bases unmatched. Germline assignment: CDR1 SGHRS and CDR2 YFSETQ. This CDR3 is 15 amino acids long. CDR3: CASSFRGQLGTEAFF. DNA of the CDR3: TGCGCCAGCAGCTTCCGGGGACAGCTTGGCACTGAAGCTTTCTTT. The variable domain in full, with the rest retrieved from reference TRBV5-1 and TRBJ1-1, is KAGVTQTPRYLIKTRGQQVTLSCSPISGHRSVSWYQQTPGQGLQFLFEYFSETQRNKGNFPGRFSGRQFSNSRSEMNVSTLELGDSALYLCASSFRGQLGTEAFFGQGTRLTVV.

The chain employs TRBV11-3 and TRBJ1-1; a weak D match, TRBD1 (5 bases). V lost 3 bases and J lost 11, with 13 bases in between. Germline values: CDR1 SGHNT, CDR2 YENEEA. The CDR3 contains 12 residues. The CDR3 is CASSFNAGRAFF. CDR3 bases: TGTGCCAGCAGCTTTAATGCAGGGCGGGCTTTCTTT.